This TCR beta chain was retrieved from a study of regulatory T cells in long-lasting Graves disease. Time point indicated: newly diagnosed GD, antithyroid drugs for less than 3 months. Following extraction of RNA from PBMCs, that RNA was used to make the TCR library. Peripheral blood, around 9 milliliters per patient, was collected in EDTA tubes. This clonotype was picked up many times. Its specificity is not known. The CDR3 runs 11 residues. CDR1 is MNHEY, CDR2 SMNVEV, per germline (reference sequence). Study-wide results and caveats: Persistent Graves' disease cases displayed lower TCR diversity than newly diagnosed ones. Whereas new patients shared 970 or so public clonotypes, persistent patients shared more, at under 3,500. Preferential use of TRBV28, TRBJ1-2 and TRBJ2-5 was seen in persistent disease.

Combining iRepertoire HTBI primers with Arm-PCR of CDR3 regions, the authors built TCR beta libraries. TCRdb re-derived calls from the multiplex PCR reads in MiXCR, one entry per CDR3 protein. Here the sample spans around 250,000 distinct CDR3 sequences, roughly 21% being singletons. The sequenced sample was peripheral blood mononuclear cells (PBMCs), obtained at new diagnosis, from a patient treated with antithyroid drugs. The chain recombines TRBV27 with TRBJ2-4; D is unclear. The TCR was taken from a female donor with Graves disease. The CDR3 loop is CAIRAKNIQYF. In DNA form, the CDR3 reads TGTGCAATTAGGGCCAAAAACATTCAGTACTTC.